The present T cell receptor beta chain was sequenced within a study of blood T cell repertoires in COVID-19. Study-level background: Donors in the United States, Italy and Spain gave samples during acute or convalescent COVID-19. Sources were T cells, B-cell-depleted T cells, or PBMCs; the material itself was cDNA or gDNA.

Germline CDR1 and CDR2: WNHNN and SYGVQD (reference sequence). CDR3 length: 14 amino acids. Trimming stripped 3 bases from V and 7 bases from J, with 13 bases between. The authors' processing: Reference gene primer amplification gave estimated nucleated cell counts. The protocol was immunoSEQ multiplex PCR, while the TCRdb copy is restricted to in-frame clones and leaves out a portion. D and trimming were read from the DNA, whereas the V and J calls and clone size are those reported in that table. The sample lists roughly 90,000 clones; roughly nine tenths were seen once. The V and J genes are TRBV10-1 and TRBJ2-1; D might be TRBD1 (6 bases). This TCR came from a woman aged 80 or over with active COVID-19. Sequenced: peripheral blood. The CDR3 region has the DNA TGCGCCAGCAGTGAAATAACAGGGTCAAATGAGCAGTTCTTC. It codes for CASSEITGSNEQFF.